Shown below are 9 T cell receptor beta chains from a single sample sequenced in a study of blood T cells in healthy people across ages. The second PCR ran about 6 to 12 cycles with a sample-barcoded 5' primer and J-beta primers. TCRdb fed the 5' RACE reads into MiXCR, producing one record per CDR3 protein. The sample lists about 780,000 distinct CDR3 sequences, about 47% occurring once. The material sequenced was blood. The receptors come from a man at least 80 years old in good health.

V usage is TRBV10-3 and J usage is TRBJ2-1; TRBD1 is a possible D gene (5 bases). CDR1 and CDR2 from the germline V gene are ENHRY and SYGVKD. CDR3 length: 15 residues. The V gene lost 3 bases and the J gene lost 0 bases, with 9 bases spanning the gap. CDR3 region: CAISEGQGSYNEQFF. In DNA, the CDR3 is TGTGCCATCAGTGAAGGCCAGGGCTCCTACAATGAGCAGTTCTTC.

In its sample, this clonotype was seen once. This chain connects TRBV29-1 to TRBJ2-3, with 10 bases fitting TRBD2. V lost 0 bases and J lost 6; bases outside the gene matches: 6. The germline gives CDR1 SQVTM, CDR2 ANQGSEA. There are 15 residues in the CDR3. The CDR3, as DNA: TGCAGCGTTGAAGATGGGAGTAGCGGGAGGGATACGCAGTATTTT. Translation: CSVEDGSSGRDTQYF.

This sequence joins TRBV5-6 and TRBJ2-1, with TRBD1 identical over 8 bases. CDR3 length: 14 amino acids. The germline gives CDR1 SGHDT, CDR2 YYEEEE. V was pared by 4 bases and J by 15 bases, with 15 bases of the junction left unmatched. The CDR3 reads CASSPGQGAPLLFF. The CDR3 region has the DNA TGTGCCAGCAGCCCCGGGCAGGGGGCACCCCTACTGTTCTTC.

This clonotype turned up a few times. This rearrangement joins TRBV4-2 to TRBJ1-2; D may be TRBD1 (5 bases). V dropped 1 base and J dropped 3 bases, with 18 bases sitting between them. The length of the CDR3 is 17 residues. In germline, CDR1 is LGHNA, CDR2 YNFKEQ. In DNA, the CDR3 is TGTGCCAGCAGCCAAGTACAGGCGGCCAAGCCTGACTATGGCTACACCTTC. This sequence encodes CASSQVQAAKPDYGYTF.

The chain combines TRBV7-2 with TRBJ1-6; perhaps TRBD1 as D (6 bases). The CDR3 sequence is 14 residues long. V gave up 4 bases and J gave up 5 bases, with 9 bases separating them. Per germline, CDR1 SGHTA and CDR2 FQGNSA. Written as DNA, the CDR3 is TGTGCCAGCAGCTCGGGGGCGAATAATTCACCCCTCCACTTT. Residues: CASSSGANNSPLHF.

About this clonotype: One junction end disagrees with the germline gene, perhaps due to a read error. This chain joins TRBV12-3 or TRBV12-4 and TRBJ2-3; D call uncertain. This CDR3 contains 16 residues. The CDR3 protein is CASSPPLDLSTDAQYF. The CDR3 DNA reads as TGTGCCAGCAGTCCCCCCCTGGACCTAAGCACAGATGCGCAGTATTTT.

This clonotype was detected only once. The chain links TRBV6-5 to TRBJ2-1; D is uncertain. This CDR3 is built from 13 residues. In germline, CDR1 is MNHEY, CDR2 SVGAGI. The V gene lost 10 bases and the J gene lost 0 bases, with 10 bases spanning the gap. This CDR3 reads CATSSSSYNEQFF. CDR3 nucleotide sequence: TGTGCCACCTCAAGCAGCTCCTACAATGAGCAGTTCTTC.

The chain recombines TRBV7-2 with TRBJ2-5, with D hard to call. Germline lookup yields CDR1 SGHTA and CDR2 FQGNSA. The ends were cut back, 5 bases at V and 11 bases at J, with 12 bases in the middle. The CDR3 spans 11 residues. The CDR3 DNA reads TGTGCCAGCAGCACCTCTATGACGCAGTACTTC. As protein: CASSTSMTQYF.

The V gene is TRBV5-1, the J gene TRBJ2-4; 8 bases are shared with TRBD1. Gene TRBJ2-7 matches the end of the DNA better, so the J call may be wrong. The CDR3 totals 14 residues. Germline CDR1 is SGHRS and CDR2 is YFSETQ. The CDR3 loop is CASSSGQGVDEQYF. The CDR3 nucleotides are TGCGCCAGCAGCTCCGGACAGGGCGTTGACGAGCAGTACTTC.